These 26 T cell receptor beta chains were sequenced from one sample in a study of cytomegalovirus exposure and HLA in healthy donors. PCR used 60 Vbeta primers and 13 Jbeta primers. Using immunoSEQ multiplex PCR, the repertoire was profiled, and TCRdb retains in-frame clones only, with some absent. Among 85,000 to 130,000 clones listed, over 75% were seen once. What was sequenced was PBMCs. These receptors all stem from a man aged 55 to 69 in good health and CMV-seronegative.

V usage is TRBV7-9 and J usage is TRBJ1-1, with D maybe TRBD1 (6 bases). The V end lost 4 bases, the J end lost 3 bases, and 12 bases lay between the germline ends. The germline gives CDR1 SEHNR, CDR2 FQNEAQ (reference sequence). The CDR3 is 14 amino acids. This CDR3 is CASSSGGGDTEAFF. CDR3 bases: TGTGCCAGCAGCTCTGGGGGCGGAGACACTGAAGCTTTCTTT.

The V call is TRBV7-2, the J call TRBJ2-7, with D possibly being TRBD2 (6 bases). Germline V gene lookup returns CDR1 SGHTA and CDR2 FQGNSA. Trimming left V 3 bases short and J 2 bases short, with 11 bases between. The CDR3 length is 14 residues. The CDR3 protein is CASSFGGETYEQYF. The DNA for the CDR3 is TGTGCCAGCAGCTTTGGCGGGGAGACCTACGAGCAGTACTTC.

The chain couples TRBV4-1 to TRBJ1-2, with D possibly being TRBD1 (5 bases). This CDR3 spans 16 amino acids. Germline lookup yields CDR1 MGHRA and CDR2 YSYEKL. V lost 1 base, J lost 4 bases, and 16 bases lay in between. The CDR3 region has the DNA TGCGCCAGCAGCCAAGTTCTGGCGGGGCGAGGCTATGGCTACACCTTC. It yields the protein CASSQVLAGRGYGYTF.

Regarding this clone: Germline and junction disagree at one end, which may indicate a read error. This chain uses TRBV12-5 with TRBJ1-5; 9 positions agree with TRBD1. From germline, CDR1 is LGHNT and CDR2 FRNRAP. CDR3 length: 16 residues. CDR3 loop: CASGLVRDRVFQLQHF. Written as DNA, the CDR3 is TGTGCTAGTGGTTTGGTCCGGGACAGGGTCTTTCAGCTCCAGCATTTT.

The chain uses TRBV29-1 and TRBJ2-2, with D possibly matching TRBD1 (6 bases). Trimming took off 5 bases at V and 1 base at J, with 11 bases between the two ends. CDR3 length equals 14 residues. Per germline, CDR1 SQVTM and CDR2 ANQGSEA. CDR3: CSVRTVLNTGELFF. As DNA, the CDR3 is TGCAGCGTTAGGACAGTTCTGAACACCGGGGAGCTGTTTTTT.

The J gene is TRBJ2-1, the V gene TRBV5-4, with 12 bases matching TRBD2. J lost 8 bases, V lost 3 bases, and 6 bases had no gene match. Per germline, CDR1 SGHNT and CDR2 YYREEE (reference sequence). The CDR3 runs to 15 residues. DNA for the CDR3: TGTGCCAGCAGCTCACTAGCGGGGGGACCTGATGAGCAGTTCTTC. It specifies CASSSLAGGPDEQFF.

This chain connects TRBV4-2 to TRBJ1-5, with D perhaps TRBD1 (6 bases). CDR3 length: 14 amino acids. Deletions cut 5 bases from V and 4 bases from J, with 12 bases between. Looked up from germline, CDR1 is LGHNA and CDR2 is YNFKEQ. CDR3 amino acids: CASSYGQLNQPQHF. DNA for the CDR3: TGTGCCAGCAGCTACGGACAGCTTAATCAGCCCCAGCATTTT.

The genes are TRBV4-1 and TRBJ1-2; no clear D gene. Deletions cut 0 bases from V and 7 bases from J, with 12 bases between. CDR1 is MGHRA, CDR2 YSYEKL, per germline. The CDR3 sequence is 14 residues long. CDR3 loop: CASSQDVLTPGYTF. CDR3 DNA sequence: TGCGCCAGCAGCCAAGATGTACTGACTCCTGGCTACACCTTC.

This chain connects TRBV10-3 to TRBJ2-1; 7 nucleotides agree with TRBD1. This CDR3 region has 13 residues. CDR1 is ENHRY and CDR2 is SYGVKD in the germline V gene. V shed 4 bases and J 8 bases; nucleotides not matched to a gene: 5. The CDR3 is CAISGQGWDEQFF. Here the CDR3 DNA reads TGTGCCATCAGTGGACAGGGTTGGGATGAGCAGTTCTTC.

This chain connects TRBV5-1 to TRBJ2-7; 13 positions match TRBD2. Trimming took 1 base from V and 3 from J; bases not matched to a gene: 7. The CDR3 loop spans 17 amino acids. Germline-derived CDR1 and CDR2 are SGHRS and YFSETQ. For the CDR3, the DNA is TGCGCCAGCAGCTTGCGGACTAGCGGGGGCCCATACTACGAGCAGTACGTC. The encoded protein is CASSLRTSGGPYYEQYV.

This clone was observed a single time. The rearrangement joins TRBV2 to TRBJ2-1, with 9 nucleotides matching TRBD2. V dropped 7 bases and J dropped 4; count of bases not matched to a gene: 2. The CDR3 loop spans 13 amino acids. The germline V gene encodes CDR1 SNHLY and CDR2 FYNNEI. DNA of the CDR3: TGTGCCAGCAAAACTAGCGGGTACAATGAGCAGTTCTTC. It yields the protein CASKTSGYNEQFF.

J is TRBJ2-7 and V is TRBV19, with a possible D match to TRBD1 (5 bases). Germline V gene sequence: CDR1 LNHDA, CDR2 SQIVND (reference sequence). This CDR3 is built from 13 residues. The germline V and J ends were trimmed by 3 bases and 6 bases, with 12 bases remaining between them. CDR3 sequence: CASSIGRAGEQYF. The CDR3 DNA reads TGTGCCAGTAGTATCGGCAGGGCAGGCGAGCAGTACTTC.

This sequence joins TRBV7-2 and TRBJ2-1; D is undetermined. Trimming pared 5 bases from V and 7 bases from J, leaving 9 bases between. This CDR3 has 12 residues. Germline values: CDR1 SGHTA, CDR2 FQGNSA. CDR3 nucleotides: TGTGCCAGCAGCACTGACTGGAATGAGCAGTTCTTC. Residues: CASSTDWNEQFF.

This clone was observed a few times. The J gene is TRBJ2-7, the V gene TRBV2, with 8 bases that match TRBD1. In germline, CDR1 is SNHLY, CDR2 FYNNEI. The CDR3 extends over 13 amino acids. Trimming took 4 bases from V and 6 from J; bases not matched to a gene: 5. The CDR3 DNA reads as TGTGCCAGCAGTGGTCAGGGGGCCGGCGAGCAGTACGTC. Its protein product is CASSGQGAGEQYV.

J is TRBJ2-7 and V is TRBV19, with 8 bases lining up with TRBD1. Per the germline V gene, CDR1 is LNHDA and CDR2 is SQIVND (reference sequence). J lost 3 bases, V lost 3 bases, and 7 bases had no gene match. CDR3 length: 15 amino acids. CDR3 residues: CASSMRLGQGYEQYV. CDR3 DNA: TGTGCCAGTAGTATGAGGTTAGGACAGGGCTACGAGCAGTACGTC.

The chain is built from TRBV7-9 and TRBJ1-4; TRBD1 aligns across 8 bases. CDR3 length: 14 amino acids. CDR1 and CDR2 from the germline V gene are SEHNR and FQNEAQ (reference sequence). V trimming: 6 bases; J trimming: 7 bases; junction bases outside the gene matches: 7. As DNA, the CDR3 is TGTGCCAGCAGTTCACAGGGGGACGGTGAAAAACTGTTTTTT. It encodes CASSSQGDGEKLFF.

DNA of the CDR3: TGTGCCACCAGCAGACCTTGGACAGGGGCGAACACTGAAGCTTTCTTT. Amino acids: CATSRPWTGANTEAFF. This rearrangement joins TRBV15 to TRBJ1-1, with 9 bases fitting TRBD1. The CDR3 sequence is 16 residues long. Per germline, CDR1 LNHNV and CDR2 YYDKDF (reference sequence). Trimming took 2 bases from V and 1 from J; bases not matched to a gene: 5.

The chain links TRBV2 to TRBJ2-3; a weak D match, TRBD1 (6 bases). The CDR3 sequence is 15 residues long. Germline assignment: CDR1 SNHLY and CDR2 FYNNEI. The V gene lost 8 bases and the J gene lost 5 bases, with 20 bases spanning the gap. The CDR3 nucleotides read TGTGCCAGCGGGGGTGACAGGTGGAGTGGAGATACGCAGTATTTT. It specifies CASGGDRWSGDTQYF. Full variable domain (missing parts from reference TRBV2 and TRBJ2-3): EPEVTQTPSHQVTQMGQEVILRCVPISNHLYFYWYRQILGQKVEFLVSFYNNEISEKSEIFDDQFSVERPDGSNFTLKIRSTKLEDSAMYFCASGGDRWSGDTQYFGPGTRLTVL.

This clone was picked up one time. This chain uses TRBV5-8 with TRBJ2-3, with 11 bases aligning to TRBD1. This CDR3 has 15 residues. V shed 4 bases and J 5 bases; nucleotides not matched to a gene: 6. Germline loops: CDR1 SGHTS, CDR2 YDEGEE. Here the CDR3 DNA reads TGTGCCAGCAGCCCCGGGACAGGGGGAGTAGATACGCAGTATTTT. Protein sequence: CASSPGTGGVDTQYF.

The gene calls are TRBV5-4 and TRBJ1-1; no clear D. There are 14 residues in the CDR3. Germline V CDR1 and CDR2: SGHNT, YYREEE (reference sequence). Trimming removed 1 base at V and 2 bases at J, with 9 bases between. In nucleotides, the CDR3 is TGTGCCAGCAGCTTGAGTACGGTTAACACTGAAGCTTTCTTT. This gives the protein CASSLSTVNTEAFF.

This clone was observed a few times. The chain is built from TRBV5-1 and TRBJ2-5; TRBD1 matches 8 bases. CDR3 length: 15 amino acids. Germline loops: CDR1 SGHRS, CDR2 YFSETQ. The trim removed 6 bases at V and 1 base at J, leaving 8 bases unmatched. CDR3 region: CASKFARGLQETQYF. The CDR3 nucleotides read TGCGCCAGCAAGTTCGCCAGGGGGCTCCAAGAGACCCAGTACTTC.

The chain recombines TRBV5-1 with TRBJ1-2; D remains ambiguous. Trimming left V 0 bases short and J 5 bases short, with 11 bases between. The CDR3 length is 14 residues. CDR1 and CDR2 (germline): SGHRS, YFSETQ. The CDR3 sequence: CASSLGQEPYGYTF. DNA for the CDR3: TGCGCCAGCAGCTTGGGTCAAGAGCCTTATGGCTACACCTTC.

This clone was found a few times. The chain couples TRBV2 to TRBJ2-5; no clear D. This CDR3 is 15 amino acids long. The germline V and J ends were trimmed by 0 bases and 5 bases, with 13 bases remaining between them. CDR1 SNHLY and CDR2 FYNNEI come from the germline V gene. The CDR3, as DNA: TGTGCCAGCAGTGAAGCGCGGCGTGGCCAGGAGACCCAGTACTTC. This gives the protein CASSEARRGQETQYF.

The chain is built from TRBV7-3 and TRBJ2-7; 8 bases map to TRBD2. The CDR3 runs to 14 residues. V dropped 5 bases and J dropped 5; count of bases not matched to a gene: 8. The V gene's germline CDR1 is SGHTA and CDR2 FQGTGA. In DNA, the CDR3 is TGTGCCAGCAGCCCGCGGGGGGCTGTCGACGAGCAGTACTTC. This gives the protein CASSPRGAVDEQYF.

Comments on this clone: In the same sample, other DNA sequences code for this CDR3. The chain employs TRBV7-2 and TRBJ2-3; 8 bases fit TRBD2. J was trimmed by 3 bases and V by 1 base; bases with no gene match: 3. From germline, CDR1 is SGHTA and CDR2 FQGNSA. There are 15 residues in the CDR3. CDR3 region: CASSLGSGGTDTQYF. The CDR3 nucleotides are TGTGCCAGCAGCTTAGGGTCGGGGGGGACAGATACGCAGTATTTT.

This clone is a singleton in its sample. The CDR3 loop reads CASSQVASGGYNEQFF. CDR3 DNA sequence: TGCGCCAGCAGCCAAGTTGCCAGCGGGGGCTACAATGAGCAGTTCTTC. J is TRBJ2-1 and V is TRBV4-3; 8 bases map to TRBD2. CDR3 length: 16 residues. CDR1 and CDR2 (germline): LGHNA, YSLEER. V was pared by 1 base and J by 3 bases, with 5 bases of the junction left unmatched.